The 4 T cell receptor beta chains given below trace back to one sample, sequenced in a study of PD-L1 blockade in urothelial cancer (TCRdb year 2017). According to the study, the label for this sample's time point signals: peripheral blood 6 weeks after treatment start. Libraries came from the immunoSEQ multiplex PCR assay. The clones in this table, taken by TCRdb from immuneACCESS, are in-frame only. Not every clone is retained; where verified, under half of the shortfall comes from an unresolved V gene, and the cause of the rest is unknown. The sample yields tens of thousands of clones; approximately 86% were counted once. The ten biggest clones cover about 1.6% of the sample. Sequencing was performed on PBMCs, taken around atezolizumab (anti-PD-L1) treatment. The source of these receptors is a man in his 70s with urothelial cancer.

J is TRBJ1-5 and V is TRBV19; 10 positions agree with TRBD1. Germline assignment: CDR1 LNHDA and CDR2 SQIVND (reference sequence). The CDR3 runs to 17 residues. The V gene end was trimmed by 6 bases and the J gene end by 0 bases; junction bases not matched to a gene: 8. The CDR3 nucleotides read TGTGCCAGTAGGGTAGGACAGGGGGACTATAGCAATCAGCCCCAGCATTTT. It is translated as CASRVGQGDYSNQPQHF.

For the CDR3, the DNA is TGTGCCAGCAACCCCCGGACTAGCGGGACCTACGAGCAGTACTTC. This encodes CASNPRTSGTYEQYF. V and J are TRBV2 and TRBJ2-7; 12 nucleotides line up with TRBD2. The germline CDR1 and CDR2 sequences are SNHLY and FYNNEI. The V segment lost 7 bases and the J segment 2 bases; nucleotides outside the gene matches: 6. This CDR3 comprises 15 residues.

The gene calls are TRBV16 and TRBJ2-1; 9 nucleotides line up with TRBD2. V gave up 1 base and J gave up 7 bases; unmatched junction bases: 11. CDR1 is KGHSY, CDR2 FQNENV, per germline. The CDR3 has 17 amino acids. In nucleotides, the CDR3 is TGTGCCAGCAGCCAATTGGGTAGCGGGAGTGCATGGAATGAGCAGTTCTTC. Its translation is CASSQLGSGSAWNEQFF.

This clone was counted a few times. The chain has TRBV9 and TRBJ1-2, with 8 positions matching TRBD1. V gave up 0 bases and J gave up 5 bases; unmatched junction bases: 3. This CDR3 spans 14 amino acids. Germline CDR1 SGDLS, CDR2 YYNGEE. CDR3 in amino acids: CASSVGTGPYGYTF. DNA for the CDR3: TGTGCCAGCAGCGTAGGGACAGGGCCTTATGGCTACACCTTC.